This T cell receptor (beta chain) was captured in a study of identical twins. This clonotype appeared a few times. Its target is unknown. Each donor (without exception) was a healthy Caucasian. Germline-derived CDR1 and CDR2 are MNHEY and SVGEGT. The germline V and J ends were trimmed by 7 bases and 0 bases, with 13 bases remaining between them. CDR3 length equals 16 residues. TCRdb re-called the 5' RACE reads with MiXCR, one entry per CDR3 protein. The sample yields a few hundred thousand distinct CDR3 sequences, approximately 8.6% seen once. Study-wide results and limits: Fewer insertions characterized abundant cord blood beta clonotypes, whereas memory repertoires showed none. The study based its conclusions on cross-sectional statistical analysis and did not follow the same donors.

These data also featured in a second study, about yellow fever vaccine responses in identical twins.

The specimen was CD8+ T cells sorted from blood. This clonotype originated in a woman aged 18-29 years in good health. The chain combines TRBV6-2 or TRBV6-3 with TRBJ2-6; D gene unclear. This CDR3 is CASKPQGSSGANVLTF. The CDR3 nucleotides are TGTGCCAGCAAGCCTCAAGGCTCCTCTGGGGCCAACGTCCTGACTTTC.